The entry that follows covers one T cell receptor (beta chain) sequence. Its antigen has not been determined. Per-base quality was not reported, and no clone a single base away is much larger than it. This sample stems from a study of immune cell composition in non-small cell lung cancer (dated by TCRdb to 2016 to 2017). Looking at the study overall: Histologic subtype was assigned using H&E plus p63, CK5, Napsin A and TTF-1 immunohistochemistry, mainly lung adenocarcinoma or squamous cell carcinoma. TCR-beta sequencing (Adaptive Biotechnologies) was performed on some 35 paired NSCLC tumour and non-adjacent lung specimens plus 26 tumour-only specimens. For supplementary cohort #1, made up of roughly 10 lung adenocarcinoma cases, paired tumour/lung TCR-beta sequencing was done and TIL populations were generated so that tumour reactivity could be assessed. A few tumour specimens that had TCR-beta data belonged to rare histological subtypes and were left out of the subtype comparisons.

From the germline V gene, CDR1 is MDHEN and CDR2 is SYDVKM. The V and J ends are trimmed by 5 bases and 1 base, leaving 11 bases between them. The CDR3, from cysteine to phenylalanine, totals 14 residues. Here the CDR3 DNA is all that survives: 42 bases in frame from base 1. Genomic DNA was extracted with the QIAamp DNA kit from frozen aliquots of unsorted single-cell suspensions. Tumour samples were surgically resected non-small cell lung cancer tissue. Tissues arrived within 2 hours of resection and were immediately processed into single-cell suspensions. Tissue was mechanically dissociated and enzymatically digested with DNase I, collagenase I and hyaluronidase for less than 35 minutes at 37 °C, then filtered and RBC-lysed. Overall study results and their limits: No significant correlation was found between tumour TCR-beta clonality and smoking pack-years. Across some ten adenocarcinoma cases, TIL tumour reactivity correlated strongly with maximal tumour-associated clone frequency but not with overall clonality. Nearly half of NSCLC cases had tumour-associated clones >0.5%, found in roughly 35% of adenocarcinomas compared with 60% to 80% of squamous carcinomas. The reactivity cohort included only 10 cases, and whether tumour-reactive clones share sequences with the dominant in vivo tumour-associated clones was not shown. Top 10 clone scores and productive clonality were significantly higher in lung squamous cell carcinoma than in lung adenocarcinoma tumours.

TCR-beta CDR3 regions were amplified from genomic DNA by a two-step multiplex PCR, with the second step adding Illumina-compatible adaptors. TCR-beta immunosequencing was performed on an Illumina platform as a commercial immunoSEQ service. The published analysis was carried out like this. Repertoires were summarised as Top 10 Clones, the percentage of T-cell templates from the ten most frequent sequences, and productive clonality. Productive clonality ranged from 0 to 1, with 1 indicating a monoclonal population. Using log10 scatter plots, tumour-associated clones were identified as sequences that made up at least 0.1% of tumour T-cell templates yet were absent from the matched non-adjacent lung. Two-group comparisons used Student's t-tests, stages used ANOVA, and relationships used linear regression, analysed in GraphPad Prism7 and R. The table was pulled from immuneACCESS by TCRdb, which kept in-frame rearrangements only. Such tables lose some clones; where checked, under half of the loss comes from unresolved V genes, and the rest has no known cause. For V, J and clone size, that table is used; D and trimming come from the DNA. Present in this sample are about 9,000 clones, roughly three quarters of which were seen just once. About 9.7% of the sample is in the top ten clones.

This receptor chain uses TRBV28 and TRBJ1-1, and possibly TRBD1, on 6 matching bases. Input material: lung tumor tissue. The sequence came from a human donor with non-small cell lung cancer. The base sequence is TGTGCCAGCAGTCGGACGGGACAGAACACTGAAGCTTTCTTT. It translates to CASSRTGQNTEAFF.